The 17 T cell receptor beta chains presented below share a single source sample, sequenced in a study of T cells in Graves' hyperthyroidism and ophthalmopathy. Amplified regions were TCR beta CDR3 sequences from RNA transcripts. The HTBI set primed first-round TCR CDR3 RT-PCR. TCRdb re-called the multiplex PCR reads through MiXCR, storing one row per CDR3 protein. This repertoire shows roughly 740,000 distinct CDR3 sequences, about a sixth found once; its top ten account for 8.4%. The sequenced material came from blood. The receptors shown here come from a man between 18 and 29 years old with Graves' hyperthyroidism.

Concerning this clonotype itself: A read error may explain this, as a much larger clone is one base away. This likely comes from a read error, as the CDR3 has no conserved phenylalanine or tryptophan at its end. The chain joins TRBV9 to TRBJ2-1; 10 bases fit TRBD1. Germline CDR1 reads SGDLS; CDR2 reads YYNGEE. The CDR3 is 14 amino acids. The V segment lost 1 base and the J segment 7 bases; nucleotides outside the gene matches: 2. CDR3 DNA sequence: TGTGCCAGCAGCGTAAGGACAGGGGGGAATGAGCAGTTCTCC. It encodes CASSVRTGGNEQFS.

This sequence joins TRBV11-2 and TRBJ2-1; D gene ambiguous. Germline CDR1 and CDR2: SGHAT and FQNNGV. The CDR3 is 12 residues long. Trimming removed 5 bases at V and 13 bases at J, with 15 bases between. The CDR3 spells CASSLLGPDQFF. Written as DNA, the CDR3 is TGTGCCAGCAGCCTATTAGGACCGGACCAGTTCTTC. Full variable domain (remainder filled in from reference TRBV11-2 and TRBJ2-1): EAGVAQSPRYKIIEKRQSVAFWCNPISGHATLYWYQQILGQGPKLLIQFQNNGVVDDSQLPKDRFSAERLKGVDSTLKIQPAKLEDSAVYLCASSLLGPDQFFGPGTRLTVL.

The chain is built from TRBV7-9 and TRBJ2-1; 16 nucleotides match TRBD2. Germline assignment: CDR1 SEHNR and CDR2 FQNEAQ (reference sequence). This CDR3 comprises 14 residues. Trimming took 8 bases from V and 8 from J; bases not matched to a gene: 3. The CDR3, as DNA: TGTGCCAGCGCCGGGACTAGCGGGGGGGATGAGCAGTTCTTC. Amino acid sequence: CASAGTSGGDEQFF.

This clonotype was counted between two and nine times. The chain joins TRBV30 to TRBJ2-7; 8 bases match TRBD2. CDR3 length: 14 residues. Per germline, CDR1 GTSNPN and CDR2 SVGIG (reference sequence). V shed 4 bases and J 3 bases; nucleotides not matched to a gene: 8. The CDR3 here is CAWTGAGEIYEQYF. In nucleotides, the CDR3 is TGTGCCTGGACGGGAGCGGGAGAGATCTACGAGCAGTACTTC.

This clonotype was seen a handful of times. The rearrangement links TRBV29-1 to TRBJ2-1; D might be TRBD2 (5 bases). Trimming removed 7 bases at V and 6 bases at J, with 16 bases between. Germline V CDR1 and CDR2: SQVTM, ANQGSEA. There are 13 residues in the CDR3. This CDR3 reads CSAESWESNEQFF. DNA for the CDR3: TGCAGCGCTGAGAGCTGGGAGTCCAATGAGCAGTTCTTC.

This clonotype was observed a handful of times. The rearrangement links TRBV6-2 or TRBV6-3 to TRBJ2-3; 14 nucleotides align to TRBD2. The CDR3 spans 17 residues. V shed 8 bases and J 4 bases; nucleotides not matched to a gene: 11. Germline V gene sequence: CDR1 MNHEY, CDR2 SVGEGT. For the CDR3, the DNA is TGTGCCAGCCGGGTTGGGACTAGCGGGAGAGTGGCAGATACGCAGTATTTT. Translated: CASRVGTSGRVADTQYF.

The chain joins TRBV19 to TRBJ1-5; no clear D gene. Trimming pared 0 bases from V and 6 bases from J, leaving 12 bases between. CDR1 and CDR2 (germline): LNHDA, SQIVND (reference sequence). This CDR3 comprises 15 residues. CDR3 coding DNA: TGTGCCAGTAGTATAGATCTTGCACTGGGTCAGCCCCAGCATTTT. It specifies CASSIDLALGQPQHF.

CDR3 coding DNA: TGTGCCAGCTCCCCCGGCGCGGGAGGGCCCTACGAGCAGTACTTC. It is translated as CASSPGAGGPYEQYF. This chain links TRBV18 with TRBJ2-7; 9 bases map to TRBD2. The trim removed 6 bases at V and 2 bases at J, leaving 8 bases unmatched. The length of the CDR3 is 15 residues. The germline V gene has CDR1 KGHSH and CDR2 LQKENI.

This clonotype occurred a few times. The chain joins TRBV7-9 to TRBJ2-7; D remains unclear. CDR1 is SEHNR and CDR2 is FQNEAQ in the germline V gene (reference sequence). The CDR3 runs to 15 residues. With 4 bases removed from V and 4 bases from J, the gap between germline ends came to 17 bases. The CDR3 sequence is CASSSASTFIYEQYF. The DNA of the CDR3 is TGTGCCAGCAGCTCTGCGTCGACTTTTATATACGAGCAGTACTTC.

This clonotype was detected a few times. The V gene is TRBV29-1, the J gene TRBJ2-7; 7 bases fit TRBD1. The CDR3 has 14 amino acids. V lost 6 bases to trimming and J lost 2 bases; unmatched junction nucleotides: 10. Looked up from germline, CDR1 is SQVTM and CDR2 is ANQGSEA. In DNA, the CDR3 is TGCAGCGTCGCAGGGACAGCTGGGCCCTACGAGCAGTACTTC. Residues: CSVAGTAGPYEQYF.

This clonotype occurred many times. CDR3 DNA sequence: TGTGCCAGCAGCTTTGGGTATCCAGCGGGAGTCTCGAATGAGCAGTTCTTC. Protein sequence: CASSFGYPAGVSNEQFF. The V gene is TRBV11-2, the J gene TRBJ2-1; TRBD2 matches 8 bases. Germline lookup yields CDR1 SGHAT and CDR2 FQNNGV. The ends lost 3 bases at V and 7 bases at J; junction bases unmatched: 14. This CDR3 is built from 17 residues.

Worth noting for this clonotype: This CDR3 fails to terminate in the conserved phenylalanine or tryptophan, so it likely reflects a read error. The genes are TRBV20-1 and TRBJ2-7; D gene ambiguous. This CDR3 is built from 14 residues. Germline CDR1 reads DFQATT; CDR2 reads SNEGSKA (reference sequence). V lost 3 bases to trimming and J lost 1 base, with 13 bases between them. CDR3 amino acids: CSASTGALSYEQYL. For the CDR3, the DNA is TGCAGTGCTAGCACGGGCGCCCTGTCCTACGAGCAGTACCTC.

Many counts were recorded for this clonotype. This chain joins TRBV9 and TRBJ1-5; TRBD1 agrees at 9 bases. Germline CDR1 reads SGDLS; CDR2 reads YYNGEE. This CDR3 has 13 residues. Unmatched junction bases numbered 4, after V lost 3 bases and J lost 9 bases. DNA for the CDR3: TGTGCCAGCAGCGGACAGGGGGATGGGCCCCAGCATTTT. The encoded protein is CASSGQGDGPQHF.

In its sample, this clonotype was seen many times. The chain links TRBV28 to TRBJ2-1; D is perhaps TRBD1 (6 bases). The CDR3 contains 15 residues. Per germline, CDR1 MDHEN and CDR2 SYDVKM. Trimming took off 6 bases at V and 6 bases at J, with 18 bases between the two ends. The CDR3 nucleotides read TGTGCCAGCAGCTCACCTGCCCAAGGGGGCAATGAGCAGTTCTTC. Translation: CASSSPAQGGNEQFF.

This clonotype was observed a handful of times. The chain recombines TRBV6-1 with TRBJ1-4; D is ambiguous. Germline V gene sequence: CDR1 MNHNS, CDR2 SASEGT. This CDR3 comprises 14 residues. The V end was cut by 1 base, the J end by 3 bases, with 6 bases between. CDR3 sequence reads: CASSEGGANEKLFF. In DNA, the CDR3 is TGTGCCAGCAGTGAAGGAGGAGCTAATGAAAAACTGTTTTTT.

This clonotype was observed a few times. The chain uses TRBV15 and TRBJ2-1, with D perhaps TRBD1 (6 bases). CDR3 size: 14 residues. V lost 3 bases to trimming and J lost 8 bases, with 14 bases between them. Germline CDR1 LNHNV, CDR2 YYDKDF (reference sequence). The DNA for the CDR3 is TGTGCCACCAGCAGCGGATACCCAGGGGATGAGCAGTTCTTC. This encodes CATSSGYPGDEQFF.

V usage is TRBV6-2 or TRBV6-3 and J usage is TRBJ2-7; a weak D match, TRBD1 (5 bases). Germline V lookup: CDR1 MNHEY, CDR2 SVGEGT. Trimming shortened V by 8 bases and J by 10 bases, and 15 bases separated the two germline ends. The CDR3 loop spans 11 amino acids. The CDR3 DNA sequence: TGTGCCAGCTCCACCGCGAGGACACAGTACTTC. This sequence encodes CASSTARTQYF.